The rows below give T cell receptor beta chains drawn from one sample of a study of CD8+ T cells in alopecia areata. Clones were sequenced by immunoSEQ multiplex PCR, and TCRdb holds only the in-frame ones, with some missing. The sample has 160,000 or so clones; less than 80% are singletons. Material: CD8+ T cells sorted from blood, obtained at week 0. These receptors all come from a human donor with alopecia areata. The CDR3 runs from the conserved cysteine through the conserved F or W. D genes are given only for firm matches. Not every row has a clone size; where given, it reads once, few, many or a size class.

TRBJ2-3,17,TRBD1,-,TRBV2,CASSEAGQGVNTDTQYF,TGTGCCAGCAGTGAAGCGGGACAGGGGGTAAATACAGATACGCAGTATTTT
TRBJ1-6,15,-,few,TRBV7-9,CASSPGRPTNSPLHF,TGTGCCAGCAGCCCTGGAAGGCCGACTAATTCACCCCTCCACTTT
TRBJ2-1,12,-,-,TRBV4-2,CASSQNQGIQFF,TGTGCCAGCAGCCAAAACCAGGGAATTCAGTTCTTC
TRBJ2-1,16,-,-,TRBV11-2,CASSPIAGGSYNEQFF,TGTGCCAGCAGCCCAATAGCAGGGGGGTCCTACAATGAGCAGTTCTTC
TRBJ2-3,14,-,-,TRBV13,CASSLAGRTDTQYF,TGTGCCAGCAGCTTAGCCGGCCGCACAGATACGCAGTATTTT
TRBJ2-5,15,-,-,TRBV7-2,CASSLTPGVLETQYF,TGTGCCAGCAGCTTAACCCCCGGGGTCCTGGAGACCCAGTACTTC
TRBJ2-1,13,-,-,TRBV5-6,CASSSGLANEQFF,TGTGCCAGCAGTTCAGGGCTAGCGAATGAGCAGTTCTTC
TRBJ2-5,11,-,few,TRBV7-9,CASSWGETQYF,TGTGCCAGCAGCTGGGGTGAGACCCAGTACTTC
TRBJ2-3,12,-,once,TRBV29-1,CSVRDGTDTQYF,TGCAGCGTCAGGGATGGCACAGATACGCAGTATTTT
TRBJ1-1,13,-,-,TRBV19,CASSAGGSTEAFF,TGTGCCAGTAGTGCAGGAGGGAGCACTGAAGCTTTCTTT
TRBJ1-2,13,TRBD1,-,TRBV29-1,CSVVEPGGFSYTF,TGCAGCGTTGTAGAGCCAGGGGGTTTTAGCTACACCTTC
TRBJ1-1,15,-,-,TRBV6-5,CASSYSPGLNTEAFF,TGTGCCAGCAGTTACTCCCCGGGTCTGAACACTGAAGCTTTCTTT
TRBJ2-2,12,-,-,TRBV5-1,CASSHNTGELFF,TGCGCCAGCAGCCACAACACCGGGGAGCTGTTTTTT
TRBJ2-2,13,TRBD1,-,TRBV6-1,CASNRGDTGELFF,TGTGCCAGCAACAGGGGAGACACCGGGGAGCTGTTTTTT
TRBJ2-3,13,-,-,TRBV4-1,CANPCRVGDTQYF,TGCGCCAACCCCTGTCGGGTGGGGGATACGCAGTATTTT
TRBJ2-1,16,TRBD1,-,TRBV5-1,CASSSRGQGSYNEQFF,TGCGCCAGCAGCTCGAGAGGACAGGGCTCCTACAATGAGCAGTTCTTC
TRBJ2-7,13,-,-,TRBV5-1,CASSPGGANEQYF,TGCGCCAGCAGCCCTGGGGGGGCGAACGAGCAGTACTTC
TRBJ1-2,12,-,-,TRBV19,CASSIGGAGYTF,TGTGCCAGTAGTATCGGAGGGGCCGGCTACACCTTC
TRBJ2-7,14,-,-,TRBV13,CASSPADQPYEQYF,TGTGCCAGCAGCCCGGCTGACCAGCCCTACGAGCAGTACTTC
TRBJ1-4,18,-,once,TRBV30,CAWSGEGTKGASFEKLFF,TGTGCCTGGAGTGGCGAAGGGACAAAGGGAGCTTCGTTTGAAAAACTGTTTTTT
TRBJ2-7,13,-,-,TRBV14,CASSQEPGVEQYF,TGTGCCAGCAGCCAAGAGCCAGGGGTCGAGCAGTACTTC
TRBJ2-2,15,-,-,TRBV4-1,CASSQAQANTGELFF,TGCGCCAGCAGCCAAGCACAGGCGAACACCGGGGAGCTGTTTTTT
TRBJ2-3,15,TRBD1,once,TRBV6-5,CASSYLAGGVDTQYF,TGTGCCAGCAGTTACTTAGCAGGGGGAGTGGATACGCAGTATTTT
TRBJ2-1,18,-,-,TRBV6-1,CASSEAGVPSGHNNEQFF,TGTGCCAGCAGTGAAGCAGGGGTCCCCTCGGGACATAACAATGAGCAGTTCTTC
TRBJ2-5,12,-,-,TRBV10-3,CATQDSSLTQYF,TGTGCCACCCAAGACAGCTCCCTGACCCAGTACTTC
TRBJ2-3,17,TRBD1,-,TRBV30,CAWSVLDRAGGTDTQYF,TGTGCCTGGAGTGTACTCGACAGGGCGGGCGGCACAGATACGCAGTATTTT
TRBJ2-1,14,TRBD1,-,TRBV5-1,CASSFGTGINEQFF,TGCGCCAGCAGCTTCGGGACAGGTATTAATGAGCAGTTCTTC
TRBJ2-2,15,TRBD1,-,TRBV7-8,CASSPGQGWDGELFF,TGTGCCAGCAGTCCCGGACAGGGATGGGACGGGGAGCTGTTTTTT
TRBJ1-4,12,-,-,TRBV11-2,CASSPGMEKLFF,TGTGCCAGCAGCCCTGGGATGGAAAAACTGTTTTTT
TRBJ1-2,12,-,-,TRBV29-1,CSVEEGRGGYTF,TGCAGCGTTGAAGAGGGTCGTGGTGGCTACACCTTC
TRBJ2-7,14,-,few,TRBV30,CAWSTYRDNYEQYF,TGTGCCTGGAGTACATACCGGGACAACTACGAGCAGTACTTC
TRBJ1-5,16,TRBD1,-,TRBV7-8,CASSFTGEGGNQPQHF,TGTGCCAGCAGCTTCACAGGGGAAGGAGGCAATCAGCCCCAGCATTTT
TRBJ1-2,14,-,-,TRBV4-1,CASSEGGGGHGYTF,TGCGCCAGCAGCGAAGGCGGAGGGGGTCACGGCTACACCTTC
TRBJ2-7,12,TRBD2,few,TRBV29-1,CSVGAGQYEQYF,TGCAGCGTGGGAGCGGGGCAATACGAGCAGTACTTC
TRBJ2-2,15,TRBD1,few,TRBV6-6,CASSQRGRSTGELFF,TGTGCCAGCAGCCAAAGGGGGCGAAGCACCGGGGAGCTGTTTTTT
TRBJ1-6,14,-,-,TRBV11-1,CASSSTPGTTFLHF,TGTGCCAGCAGCTCGACCCCCGGGACAACCTTTCTCCACTTT
TRBJ1-1,13,TRBD1,-,TRBV2,CASSPTGITEAFF,TGTGCCAGCAGTCCGACAGGGATCACTGAAGCTTTCTTT
TRBJ1-6,12,-,-,TRBV7-9,CASSSPASPLHF,TGTGCCAGCAGCTCACCAGCCTCACCCCTCCACTTT
TRBJ2-3,18,TRBD2,few,TRBV5-1,CASSPHVASGGATDTQYF,TGCGCCAGCAGCCCCCATGTGGCTAGCGGGGGGGCCACAGATACGCAGTATTTT
TRBJ1-2,13,-,-,TRBV27,CASSSGSDYGYTF,TGTGCCAGCAGTTCTGGGTCGGACTATGGCTACACCTTC
TRBJ1-2,14,-,once,TRBV27,CASSPKASGGGYTF,TGTGCCAGCAGTCCCAAAGCCTCGGGGGGCGGCTACACCTTC
TRBJ1-5,13,TRBD1,-,TRBV29-1,CSVETGDNQPQHF,TGCAGCGTTGAAACAGGGGACAATCAGCCCCAGCATTTT
TRBJ2-1,12,-,few,TRBV23-1,CASSATYNEQFF,TGCGCCAGCAGTGCGACCTACAATGAGCAGTTCTTC
TRBJ1-6,16,TRBD1,-,TRBV5-6,CASSLEGQSLNSPLHF,TGTGCCAGCAGCTTGGAGGGACAGAGCCTTAATTCACCCCTCCACTTT
TRBJ2-5,11,-,-,TRBV5-1,CASSSQGTQYF,TGCGCCAGCAGCTCACAGGGGACCCAGTACTTC